This TCR beta chain is from a study of blood T cell repertoires in COVID-19. Study-level background: Nucleic acid was either cDNA or gDNA, and it came from T cells, B-cell-depleted T cells, or PBMCs.

Germline V gene sequence: CDR1 MNHEY, CDR2 SVGAGI. The length of the CDR3 is 13 residues. Trimming shortened V by 6 bases and J by 6 bases, and 12 bases separated the two germline ends. Sequencing used immunoSEQ multiplex PCR; TCRdb keeps in-frame clones, though not all of them. The table shows a few hundred thousand clones, with about 87% occurring only once. This TCR came from a woman aged 45-59 years with COVID-19, enrolled during active disease. The sequenced sample was peripheral blood. The chain links TRBV6-5 to TRBJ1-5; D remains ambiguous. The CDR3 sequence: CASRGRSGQPQHF. The DNA for the CDR3 is TGTGCCAGCAGGGGCCGTTCCGGTCAGCCCCAGCATTTT.